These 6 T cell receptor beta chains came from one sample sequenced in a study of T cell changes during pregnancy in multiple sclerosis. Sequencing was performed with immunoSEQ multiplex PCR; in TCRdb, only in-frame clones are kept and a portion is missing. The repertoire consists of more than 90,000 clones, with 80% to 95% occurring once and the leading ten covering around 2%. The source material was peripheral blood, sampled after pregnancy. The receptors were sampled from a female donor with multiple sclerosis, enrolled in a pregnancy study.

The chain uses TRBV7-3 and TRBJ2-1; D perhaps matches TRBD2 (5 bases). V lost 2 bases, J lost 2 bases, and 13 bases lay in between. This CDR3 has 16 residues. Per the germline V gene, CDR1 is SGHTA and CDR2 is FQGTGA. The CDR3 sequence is CASSLAAGEAYNEQFF. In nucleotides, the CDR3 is TGTGCCAGCAGCTTAGCGGCGGGTGAGGCCTACAATGAGCAGTTCTTC.

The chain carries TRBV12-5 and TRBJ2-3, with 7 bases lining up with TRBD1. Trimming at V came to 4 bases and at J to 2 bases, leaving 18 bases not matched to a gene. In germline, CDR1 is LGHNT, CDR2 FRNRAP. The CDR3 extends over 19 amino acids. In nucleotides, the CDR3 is TGTGCTAGTGGTTCCAACCGAAAGATCGAGGACAGGCACACAGATACGCAGTATTTT. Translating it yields CASGSNRKIEDRHTDTQYF. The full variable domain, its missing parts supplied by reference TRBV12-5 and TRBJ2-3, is DARVTQTPRHKVTEMGQEVTMRCQPILGHNTVFWYRQTMMQGLELLAYFRNRAPLDDSGMPKDRFSAEMPDATLATLKIQPSEPRDSAVYFCASGSNRKIEDRHTDTQYFGPGTRLTVL.

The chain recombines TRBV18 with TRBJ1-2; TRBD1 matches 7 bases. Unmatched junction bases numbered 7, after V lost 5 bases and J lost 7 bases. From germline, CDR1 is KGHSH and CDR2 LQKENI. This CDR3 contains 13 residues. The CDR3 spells CASSAGQPGGYTF. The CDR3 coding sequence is TGTGCCAGCTCAGCGGGACAGCCGGGTGGCTACACCTTC.

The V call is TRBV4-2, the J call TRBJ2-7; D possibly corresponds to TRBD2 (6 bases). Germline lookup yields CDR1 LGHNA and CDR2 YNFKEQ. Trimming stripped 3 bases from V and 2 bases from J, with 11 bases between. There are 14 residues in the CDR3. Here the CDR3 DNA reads TGTGCCAGCAGCCACCACGGGACTCCCTACGAGCAGTACTTC. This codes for CASSHHGTPYEQYF.

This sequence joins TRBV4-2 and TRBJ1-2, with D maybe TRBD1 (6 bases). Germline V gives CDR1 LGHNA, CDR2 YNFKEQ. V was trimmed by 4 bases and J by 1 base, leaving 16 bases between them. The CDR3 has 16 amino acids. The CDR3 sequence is CASSPYTTGYNYGYTF. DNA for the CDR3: TGTGCCAGCAGCCCATACACGACAGGTTATAACTATGGCTACACCTTC.

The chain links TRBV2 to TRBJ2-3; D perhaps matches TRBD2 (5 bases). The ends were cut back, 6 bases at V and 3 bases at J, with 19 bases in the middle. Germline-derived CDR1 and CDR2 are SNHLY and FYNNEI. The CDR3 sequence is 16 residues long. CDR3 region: CASRGRVLRGTDTQYF. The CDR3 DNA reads TGTGCCAGCAGAGGAAGGGTACTTAGAGGGACAGATACGCAGTATTTT.